This T cell receptor beta chain is from a study of shared clonotypes between healthy human individuals. Study at large: CD4 naive and memory got three plates each, CD8 naive two, CD8 memory one.

Here immunoSEQ multiplex PCR was the method, and the copy in TCRdb shows in-frame clones only, minus some. The sample has around 640,000 clones, 95% to 96% seen once. CD45RO-negative, CCR7-positively selected cells formed the naive CD8 fraction, excluding terminally differentiated effector memory CD45RA+ cells. The receptor was isolated from a woman younger than 45 in good health. Sequencing used naive CD8+ T cells sorted from blood.

This CDR3 reads CAPCRRSQSYNEQFF. The CDR3 region has the DNA TGTGCCCCCTGCAGAAGATCCCAGTCCTACAATGAGCAGTTCTTC. V gene TRBV7-6 combines with J gene TRBJ2-1; D ambiguous. Germline V lookup: CDR1 SGHVS, CDR2 FNYEAQ. This CDR3 is 15 amino acids long. V was cut by 11 bases and J by 1 base, with 18 bases left in between.